These T cell receptor beta chains were read from a single sample in a study of OX40 agonist ivuxolimab in advanced cancers. Profiled with immunoSEQ multiplex PCR; TCRdb holds only in-frame clones, not every one. The sample yields some 66,000 clones, 77% seen once. Specimen: CD4+ or CD8+ T cells sorted from blood, collected in a trial of the OX40 agonist ivuxolimab. The origin of the receptors is an adult with an advanced solid tumor such as melanoma, head and neck, liver or kidney cancer. Each CDR3 is given with its conserved first and last residue. A D gene is named only where the DNA matches it firmly.

cdr3_aa	j_call	v_call	cdr3_length	d_call
CASSLDGGGRDF	TRBJ2-7	TRBV7-2	12	TRBD2
CASSQVRGRENSPLHF	TRBJ1-6	TRBV4-1	16	NA
CARDVLAGVVSYEQYF	TRBJ2-7	TRBV21-1	16	NA
CASDPGLGSVYTF	TRBJ1-2	TRBV2	13	NA
CASSLAAQGNHGELFF	TRBJ2-2	TRBV7-6	16	NA
CASSTRSGTANYGYTF	TRBJ1-2	TRBV19	16	TRBD1
CAISTGTGGYEQYF	TRBJ2-7	TRBV10-3	14	TRBD1
CASSPGTDTQYF	TRBJ2-3	TRBV7-8	12	NA
CAIDSRGLVTEAFF	TRBJ1-1	TRBV10-3	14	NA
CASSSFRGLTNEKLFF	TRBJ1-4	TRBV28	16	TRBD1
CASSVGVSTNTEAFF	TRBJ1-1	TRBV9	15	NA
CASSKMNQPQHF	TRBJ1-5	TRBV6-5	12	NA
CSVERVTGELFF	TRBJ2-2	TRBV29-1	12	NA
CASSSVGAGELFF	TRBJ2-2	TRBV5-4	13	NA
CSVGFGETQYF	TRBJ2-5	TRBV29-1	11	NA
CAWRRVGSGNTIYF	TRBJ1-3	TRBV30	14	NA
CASSIRETQYF	TRBJ2-5	TRBV19	11	NA
CASILGGGPADTQYF	TRBJ2-3	TRBV5-1	15	NA
CATSRDGERQETQYF	TRBJ2-5	TRBV15	15	NA
CASSPKASGGASYEQYF	NA	TRBV18	17	TRBD2
CASSAQGAAGANVLTF	TRBJ2-6	TRBV9	16	TRBD1
CASSLQLAGGSDTQYF	TRBJ2-3	TRBV11-3	16	TRBD2
CASSVNPQSFEAFF	TRBJ1-1	TRBV7-6	14	NA
CASSMGRSGDTQYF	TRBJ2-3	TRBV19	14	NA
CASSQGLAPATDTQYF	TRBJ2-3	TRBV5-1	16	TRBD2
CASSPLNAGETQYF	TRBJ2-5	TRBV5-6	14	NA
CASRLWGQGAGRVGEQYF	TRBJ2-7	TRBV5-4	18	TRBD1
CASSEWAKGEKLFF	TRBJ1-4	TRBV2	14	NA
CASSRGGTGELFF	TRBJ2-2	TRBV11-2	13	TRBD2
CASSEVWQGAAYGYTF	TRBJ1-2	TRBV6-1	16	TRBD1
CASSFYGEKLFF	TRBJ1-4	TRBV7-2	12	NA
CASSFLGQGVEAFF	TRBJ1-1	TRBV5-1	14	TRBD1
CASSPSSGGTGELFF	TRBJ2-2	TRBV18	15	TRBD2
CASSERGGLAGQELF	TRBJ2-1	TRBV6-1	15	NA
CASSTDRGRIRETQYF	TRBJ2-5	TRBV28	16	TRBD1
CASSRDYETQYF	TRBJ2-5	TRBV11-2	12	NA
CASNRQGFFYGYTF	TRBJ1-2	TRBV5-8	14	TRBD1
CASSPPDRRSYEQYF	TRBJ2-7	TRBV18	15	NA
CASSLEGSPQHF	TRBJ1-5	TRBV11-2	12	NA
CASSPLKTVHYGYTF	TRBJ1-2	TRBV7-2	15	NA
CASSLQGSHNEQFF	TRBJ2-1	TRBV5-1	14	TRBD1
CASRFTDSNQPQHF	TRBJ1-5	TRBV2	14	NA
CASTKGWETQYF	TRBJ2-5	TRBV2	12	NA
CASSEAGTGVNSPLHF	TRBJ1-6	TRBV6-1	16	TRBD1
CASSPGNTIYF	TRBJ1-3	TRBV7-9	11	NA
CASNGIGTYGYTF	TRBJ1-2	TRBV6-6	13	NA